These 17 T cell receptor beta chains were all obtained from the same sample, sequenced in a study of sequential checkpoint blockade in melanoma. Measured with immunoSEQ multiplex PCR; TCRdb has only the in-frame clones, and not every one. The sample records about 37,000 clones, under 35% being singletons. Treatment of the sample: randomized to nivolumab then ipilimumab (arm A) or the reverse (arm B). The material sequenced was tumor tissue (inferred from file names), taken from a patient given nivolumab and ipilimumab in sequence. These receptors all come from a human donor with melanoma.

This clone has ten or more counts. The CDR3 loop is CASRGPISTDTQYF. The CDR3 DNA sequence: TGTGCCAGCAGGGGGCCAATCAGCACAGATACGCAGTATTTT. The chain links TRBV7-1 to TRBJ2-3; TRBD1 might be the D (5 bases). TRBV7-1 has ORF status, its function being uncertain. V was pared by 6 bases and J by 0 bases, with 10 bases between. CDR3 length: 14 amino acids.

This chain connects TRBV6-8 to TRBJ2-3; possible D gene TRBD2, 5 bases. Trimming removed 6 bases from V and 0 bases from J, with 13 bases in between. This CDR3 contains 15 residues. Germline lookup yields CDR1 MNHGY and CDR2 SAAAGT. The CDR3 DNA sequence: TGTGCCAGCAGACACGCCGGGGTGAGCACAGATACGCAGTATTTT. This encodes CASRHAGVSTDTQYF.

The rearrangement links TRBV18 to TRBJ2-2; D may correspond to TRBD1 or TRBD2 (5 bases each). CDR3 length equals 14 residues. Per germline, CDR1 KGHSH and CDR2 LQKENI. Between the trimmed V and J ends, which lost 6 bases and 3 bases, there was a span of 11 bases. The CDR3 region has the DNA TGTGCCAGCTCCACCCGGGACGACACCGGGGAGCTGTTTTTT. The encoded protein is CASSTRDDTGELFF.

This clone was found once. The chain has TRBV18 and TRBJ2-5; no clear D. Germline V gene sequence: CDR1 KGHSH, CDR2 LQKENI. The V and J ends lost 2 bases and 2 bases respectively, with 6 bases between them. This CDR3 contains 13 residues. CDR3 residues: CASSPGVQETQYF. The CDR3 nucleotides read TGTGCCAGCTCACCAGGCGTTCAAGAGACCCAGTACTTC.

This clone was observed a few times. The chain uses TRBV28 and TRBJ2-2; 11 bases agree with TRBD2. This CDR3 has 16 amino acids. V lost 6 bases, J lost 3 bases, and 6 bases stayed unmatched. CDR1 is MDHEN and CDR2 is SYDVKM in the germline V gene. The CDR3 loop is CASRVTSGGYTGELFF. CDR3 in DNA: TGTGCCAGCAGGGTAACTAGCGGGGGATACACCGGGGAGCTGTTTTTT.

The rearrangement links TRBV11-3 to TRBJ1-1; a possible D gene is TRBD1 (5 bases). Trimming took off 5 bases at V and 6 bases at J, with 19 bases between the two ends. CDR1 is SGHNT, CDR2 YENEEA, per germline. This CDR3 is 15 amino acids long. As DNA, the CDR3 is TGTGCCAGCAGCCCAGCGGGGACGACCGGCTCTGAAGCTTTCTTT. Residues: CASSPAGTTGSEAFF.

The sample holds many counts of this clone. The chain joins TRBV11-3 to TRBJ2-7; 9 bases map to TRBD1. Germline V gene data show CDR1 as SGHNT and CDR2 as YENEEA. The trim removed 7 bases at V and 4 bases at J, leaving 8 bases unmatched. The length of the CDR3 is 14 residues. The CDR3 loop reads CASTTGTGTYEQYF. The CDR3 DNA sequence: TGTGCCAGCACGACCGGGACAGGGACTTACGAGCAGTACTTC.

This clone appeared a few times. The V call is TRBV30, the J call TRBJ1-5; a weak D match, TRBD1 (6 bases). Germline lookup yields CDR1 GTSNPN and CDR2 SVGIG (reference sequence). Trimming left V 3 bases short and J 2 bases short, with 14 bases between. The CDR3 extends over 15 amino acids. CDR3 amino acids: CAWRKGGSGNQPQHF. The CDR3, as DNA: TGTGCCTGGAGGAAAGGGGGTTCGGGCAATCAGCCCCAGCATTTT. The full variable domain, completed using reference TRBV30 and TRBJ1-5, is SQTIHQWPATLVQPVGSPLSLECTVEGTSNPNLYWYRQAAGRGLQLLFYSVGIGQISSEVPQNLSASRPQDRQFILSSKKLLLSDSGFYLCAWRKGGSGNQPQHFGDGTRLSIL.

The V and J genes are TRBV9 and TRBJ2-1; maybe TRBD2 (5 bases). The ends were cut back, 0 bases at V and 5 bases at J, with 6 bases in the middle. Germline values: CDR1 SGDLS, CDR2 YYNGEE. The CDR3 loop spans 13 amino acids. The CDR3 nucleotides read TGTGCCAGCAGCGTAGGAGGGAACAATGAGCAGTTCTTC. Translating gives CASSVGGNNEQFF.

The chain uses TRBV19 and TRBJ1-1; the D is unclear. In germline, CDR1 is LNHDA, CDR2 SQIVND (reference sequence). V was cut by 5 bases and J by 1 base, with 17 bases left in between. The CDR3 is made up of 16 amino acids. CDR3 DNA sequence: TGTGCCAGTAGTCCCTGGACGGGTCAGAGGAACACTGAAGCTTTCTTT. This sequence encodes CASSPWTGQRNTEAFF.

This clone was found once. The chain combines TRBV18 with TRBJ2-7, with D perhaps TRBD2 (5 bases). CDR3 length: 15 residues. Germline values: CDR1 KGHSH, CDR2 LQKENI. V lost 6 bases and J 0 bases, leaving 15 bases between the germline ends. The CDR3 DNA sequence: TGTGCCAGCTCGCCGGGATCCGTGAGCTCCTACGAGCAGTACTTC. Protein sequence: CASSPGSVSSYEQYF.

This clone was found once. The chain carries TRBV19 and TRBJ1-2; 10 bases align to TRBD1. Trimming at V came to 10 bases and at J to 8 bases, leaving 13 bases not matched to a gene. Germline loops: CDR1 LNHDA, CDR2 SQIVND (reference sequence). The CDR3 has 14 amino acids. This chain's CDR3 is CAIQDRGRSYGYTF. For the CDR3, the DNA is TGTGCCATTCAGGACAGGGGGAGATCCTACGGCTACACCTTC.

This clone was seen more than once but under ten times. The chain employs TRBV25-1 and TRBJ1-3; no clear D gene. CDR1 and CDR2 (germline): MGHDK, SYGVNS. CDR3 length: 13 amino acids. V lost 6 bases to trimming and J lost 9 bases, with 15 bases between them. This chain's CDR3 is CASSPVGRSTIYF. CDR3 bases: TGTGCCAGCAGCCCGGTCGGGAGGAGCACCATATATTTT.

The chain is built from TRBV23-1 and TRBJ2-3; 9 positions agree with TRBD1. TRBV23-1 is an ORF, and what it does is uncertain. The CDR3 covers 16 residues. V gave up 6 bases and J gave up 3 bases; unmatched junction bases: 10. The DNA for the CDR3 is TGCGCCAGCAGCTTTAACAGGGGGCGGAGGACAGATACGCAGTATTTT. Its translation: CASSFNRGRRTDTQYF.

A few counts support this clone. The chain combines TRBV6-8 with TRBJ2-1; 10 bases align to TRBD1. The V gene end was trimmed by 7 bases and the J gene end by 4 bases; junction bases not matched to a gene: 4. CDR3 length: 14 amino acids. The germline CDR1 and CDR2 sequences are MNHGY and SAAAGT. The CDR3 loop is CASTGTGEYNEQFF. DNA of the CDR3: TGTGCCAGCACCGGGACAGGGGAATACAATGAGCAGTTCTTC.

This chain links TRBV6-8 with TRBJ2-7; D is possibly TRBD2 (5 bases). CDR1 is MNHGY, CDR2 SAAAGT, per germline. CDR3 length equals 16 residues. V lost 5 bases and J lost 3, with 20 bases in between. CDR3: CASSPIRTGRLYEQYF. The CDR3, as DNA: TGTGCCAGCAGTCCCATCCGGACTGGGCGGCTCTACGAGCAGTACTTC.

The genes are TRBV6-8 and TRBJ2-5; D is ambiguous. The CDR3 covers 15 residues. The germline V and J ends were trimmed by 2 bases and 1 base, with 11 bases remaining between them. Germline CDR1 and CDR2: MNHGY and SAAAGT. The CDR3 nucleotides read TGTGCCAGCAGTTACGGCGGAAAATCCCAAGAGACCCAGTACTTC. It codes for CASSYGGKSQETQYF.